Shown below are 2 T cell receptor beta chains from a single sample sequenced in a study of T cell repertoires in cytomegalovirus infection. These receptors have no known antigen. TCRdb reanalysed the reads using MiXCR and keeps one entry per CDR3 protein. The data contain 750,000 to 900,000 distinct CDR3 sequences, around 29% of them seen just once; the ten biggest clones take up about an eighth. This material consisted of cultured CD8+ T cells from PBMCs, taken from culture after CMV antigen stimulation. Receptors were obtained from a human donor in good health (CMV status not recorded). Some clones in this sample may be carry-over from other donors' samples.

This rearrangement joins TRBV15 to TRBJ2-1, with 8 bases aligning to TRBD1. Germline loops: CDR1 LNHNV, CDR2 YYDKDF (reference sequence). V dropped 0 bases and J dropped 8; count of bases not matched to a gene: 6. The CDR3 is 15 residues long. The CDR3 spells CATSRDGQGRDEQFF. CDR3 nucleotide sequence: TGTGCCACCAGCAGAGACGGACAGGGTCGGGATGAGCAGTTCTTC.

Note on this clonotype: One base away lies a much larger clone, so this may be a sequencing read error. The chain's CDR3 is CASSLRGGKDEQFF. DNA of the CDR3: TGTGCCAGCAGCTTAAGGGGGGGCAAGGATGAGCAGTTCTTC. The chain uses TRBV7-6 and TRBJ2-1, with a weak D call TRBD2 (7 bases). The germline V gene has CDR1 SGHVS and CDR2 FNYEAQ. This CDR3 contains 14 residues. The V end lost 2 bases, the J end lost 8 bases, and 13 bases lay between the germline ends.